This T cell receptor (beta chain) was recorded in a study of blood T cell repertoires in COVID-19. Study-level background: Researchers got acute and convalescent COVID-19 samples from the United States, Italy and Spain.

The CDR3 spans 14 residues. Original processing notes: The authors estimated nucleated cell counts from reference gene primer amplification. Sequencing used immunoSEQ multiplex PCR; TCRdb keeps in-frame clones, though not all of them. That table supplies the V and J calls and clone size; D and trimming were determined from the DNA. Among tens of thousands of clones, 75% to 95% were seen once, and the ten largest hold 2.5% to 3.5%. The receptor's source is a woman between 70 and 85 years old with active COVID-19. J is TRBJ2-7 and V is TRBV21-1; no DNA check was done on the table's D call, TRBD2. TRBV21-1 is a pseudogene locus. Sequencing was performed on peripheral blood. CDR3 protein: CASSKADAGKRQYF. CDR3 DNA sequence: TGTGCCAGCAGCAAAGCGGACGCGGGAAAGAGGCAGTACTTC.